These T cell receptor beta chains were read from a single sample in a study of identical twins. Using its own MiXCR run on the 5' RACE reads, TCRdb lists one record per CDR3 protein. The sample yields 510,000 or so distinct CDR3 sequences, 13% to 15% seen once. The data were also submitted as part of a second study, on yellow fever vaccine responses in identical twins.

Sequenced: CD4+ T cells sorted from blood. These TCRs come from a woman under 30 in good health. Each CDR3 is given with its conserved first and last residue. The D gene is left open where the match is weak. Expanded clones get a size class; other rows say once, few or many, or leave the size out.

cdr3_nt cdr3_aa clone_size j_call v_call d_call
TGTGCCAGCAGTTACCACCCCGACACTTCGAGCGGTGAGCAGTACTTC CASSYHPDTSSGEQYF few TRBJ2-7 TRBV6-2/TRBV6-3 -
TGTGCCAGCAGCGCTGAGAGGGGGATCGCCGGGGAGCTGTTTTTT CASSAERGIAGELFF - TRBJ2-2 TRBV25-1 -
TGCAGCACAAGGGGGCGGGGGGGCACAGATACGCAGTATTTT CSTRGRGGTDTQYF - TRBJ2-3 TRBV29-1 -
TGTGCCAGCAGTTTCTGGACCTCTGGGGCCAACGTCCTGACTTTC CASSFWTSGANVLTF few TRBJ2-6 TRBV12-3/TRBV12-4 -
TGCAGTGCTAGTTTAGGGGCAGAAAATCAGCCCCAGCATTTT CSASLGAENQPQHF few TRBJ1-5 TRBV20-1 -
TGCGCCAGCAGCTTGTTAGGCGGGGTAAACCAAGAGACCCAGTACTTC CASSLLGGVNQETQYF - TRBJ2-5 TRBV5-1 -
TGTGCCAGCAGGGAGAGCGAGGGATGGCTAGCGGAGCAGTTCTTC CASRESEGWLAEQFF few TRBJ2-1 TRBV7-9 -
TGCGCCAGCAGCCAAGAGGGGACTAGCGGGAGGTTTGAGCAGTTCTTC CASSQEGTSGRFEQFF few TRBJ2-1 TRBV4-1 TRBD2
TGCGCCAGTACCCAGGGAGGGGGGATGAACATTCAGTACTTC CASTQGGGMNIQYF many TRBJ2-4 TRBV5-1 -
TGTGCCAGCAGCCAAGAGGGGACAGGGACAGATACGCAGTATTTT CASSQEGTGTDTQYF few TRBJ2-3 TRBV3-1 TRBD1
TGTGCCAGCAGCAAGGACAGGGCCACCGGGGAGCTGTTTTTT CASSKDRATGELFF - TRBJ2-2 TRBV7-6 TRBD1
TGTGCCAGCAGCTTGGGGCACACAGATACGCAGTATTTT CASSLGHTDTQYF few TRBJ2-3 TRBV7-9 -
TGTGCCAGCACCCTGGGTAGCGGGGGTGAGCAGTTCTTC CASTLGSGGEQFF - TRBJ2-1 TRBV12-3/TRBV12-4 TRBD2
TGCAGTGCTAGGAGACAGGGGGCGGAGGGTGGCTACACCTTC CSARRQGAEGGYTF few TRBJ1-2 TRBV20-1 TRBD1
TGCAGTGCTATGGGACTCCACACCGGGGAGCTGTTTTTT CSAMGLHTGELFF few TRBJ2-2 TRBV20-1 -
TGTGCCAGCAGCTTGGAAAGGGCATTGCGAGAGACCCAGTACTTC CASSLERALRETQYF - TRBJ2-5 TRBV5-6 -
TGTGCCAGCAGCTTAGCGGCTAGCGGGCGTTACGAGCAGTACTTC CASSLAASGRYEQYF few TRBJ2-7 TRBV7-2 TRBD2
TGTGCCAGCAGCTTAGGGTGGGCTAGCCCTTCAGATACGCAGTATTTT CASSLGWASPSDTQYF few TRBJ2-3 TRBV11-2 -
TGTGCCAGCAGCCCGGGGACGGACACTGAAGCTTTCTTT CASSPGTDTEAFF - TRBJ1-1 TRBV3-1 -
TGCAGTGCTAGAGAGGCGACTAGCGGATACAATGAGCAGTTCTTC CSAREATSGYNEQFF few TRBJ2-1 TRBV20-1 TRBD2
TGTGCCAGCAGCCCAACAGGGCGAAGTACCTACAATGAGCAGTTCTTC CASSPTGRSTYNEQFF - TRBJ2-1 TRBV11-2 -
TGCAGCGTTTCCCAGACCTCCTACGAGCAGTACTTC CSVSQTSYEQYF few TRBJ2-7 TRBV29-1 -
TGTGCCAGTAGCACAACGTCCACTGAAGCTTTCTTT CASSTTSTEAFF - TRBJ1-1 TRBV19 -
TGTGCCAGTAGTGCCACAAACACCGGGGAGCTGTTTTTT CASSATNTGELFF - TRBJ2-2 TRBV19 -
TGTGCCAGCAGTTTCCTCCAGGGGGCCCAGCATTTT CASSFLQGAQHF - TRBJ1-5 TRBV12-3/TRBV12-4 TRBD1
TGTGCCACCATATCGGGACAGTTAGGGAAGCAAGAGACCCAGTACTTC CATISGQLGKQETQYF - TRBJ2-5 TRBV10-3 TRBD1
TGCGCCAGCAGCGGGAGGACAGCAGCCTACGAGCAGTACTTC CASSGRTAAYEQYF few TRBJ2-7 TRBV5-1 -
TGCAGCGTTGTTTTTCAGAACGAGCAGTACTTC CSVVFQNEQYF - TRBJ2-7 TRBV29-1 -
TGTGCCAGCAGCCCCGTTGGCAGGGGAATATCTGGCTACACCTTC CASSPVGRGISGYTF few TRBJ1-2 TRBV7-2 -
TGCAGCGTTAAGAACACCGGGGAGCTGTTTTTT CSVKNTGELFF many TRBJ2-2 TRBV29-1 -
TGTGCCATCAGTGAGTCGCCAGGGACAAATTCACCCCTCCACTTT CAISESPGTNSPLHF few TRBJ1-6 TRBV10-3 -
TGTGCCAGTAGGAGGGCGGGTAGCACTGAAGCTTTCTTT CASRRAGSTEAFF - TRBJ1-1 TRBV19 -
TGTGCCAGCTCACAGGACAGGGCTATATACAATGAGCAGTTCTTC CASSQDRAIYNEQFF - TRBJ2-1 TRBV18 TRBD1
TGTGCCAGCAGGCCCCGGATAGGAGTACTTACAGATACGCAGTATTTT CASRPRIGVLTDTQYF few TRBJ2-3 TRBV3-1 -
TGTGCCAGCAGTTCCTCCTGGATGTCATCCGGGGAGCTGTTTTTT CASSSSWMSSGELFF - TRBJ2-2 TRBV28 -
TGTGCCAGCAGTTACTCGGAGCGGGGCTCCTACGAGCAGTACTTC CASSYSERGSYEQYF many TRBJ2-7 TRBV6-5 TRBD2
TGTGCCAGCGGAAGGGGCCTTCAGCCCCAGCATTTT CASGRGLQPQHF few TRBJ1-5 TRBV6-5 -
TGTGCCAGCAGCTTGGTTCAGGGGAACAATTCACCCCTCCACTTT CASSLVQGNNSPLHF few TRBJ1-6 TRBV5-4 -
TGCGCCAGCAGCTTTTCTAGCGGGAGCCTTGAGCAGTTCTTC CASSFSSGSLEQFF - TRBJ2-1 TRBV5-1 TRBD2
TGCAGTGCTAGAGCAGGGGGCTTCTACAATGAGCAGTTCTTC CSARAGGFYNEQFF few TRBJ2-1 TRBV20-1 TRBD1
TGTGCCAGCAGTTTAAGGACTAGCGGGACCTACGAGCAGTACTTC CASSLRTSGTYEQYF - TRBJ2-7 TRBV12-3/TRBV12-4 TRBD2
TGTGCCAGCAGCGCGCCGGGACTAGCGCCAGAGACGCAGTATTTT CASSAPGLAPETQYF - TRBJ2-3 TRBV9 TRBD2
TGTGCCAGCAGACGACTCTCTGGGGCCAACGTCCTGACTTTC CASRRLSGANVLTF many TRBJ2-6 TRBV12-3/TRBV12-4 -
TGTGCCAGCAGCCCACTGTACCAAGAGACCCAGTACTTC CASSPLYQETQYF many TRBJ2-5 TRBV18 -
TGTGCCACGGCTAGCGGGAGCTCCGCGAACACCGGGGAGCTGTTTTTT CATASGSSANTGELFF - TRBJ2-2 TRBV28 TRBD2
TGCAGTGCAAATGGGGGGGCGCAGGCCGGGGAGCTGTTTTTT CSANGGAQAGELFF few TRBJ2-2 TRBV20-1 -
TGTGCCAGCACCCTTGACAGGGGGCGTCGCAATGAGCAGTTCTTC CASTLDRGRRNEQFF many TRBJ2-1 TRBV12-3/TRBV12-4 TRBD1
TGCAGTGCAGCCGGGCGTGAGCAGTTCTTC CSAAGREQFF - TRBJ2-1 TRBV20-1 -
TGCAGTGCCGACCCCCGGGGGGCGGGTACCGGGGAGCTGTTTTTT CSADPRGAGTGELFF - TRBJ2-2 TRBV20-1 -
TGCGCCAGCAGCTTGGAGCCGGGAATCGGGGAGCTGTTTTTT CASSLEPGIGELFF few TRBJ2-2 TRBV5-1 -
TGTGCCAGCAGTTTCGCAGTTACGCAGTATTTT CASSFAVTQYF - TRBJ2-3 TRBV12-3/TRBV12-4 -
TGCAGTGCTAGCACCCCGGACATTCAGTACTTC CSASTPDIQYF - TRBJ2-4 TRBV20-1 -
TGCGCCAGCAGCTTGGCTCTTGGGGGGCCGGCAGAGACCCAGTACTTC CASSLALGGPAETQYF - TRBJ2-5 TRBV5-1 -
TGTGCCAGCAGTCCACGGACAGGGCAGAATGAGCAGTTCTTC CASSPRTGQNEQFF - TRBJ2-1 TRBV6-1 TRBD1
TGCGCCAGCAGCTTGGGACAGCTCCAAGTCTCTGGGGCCAACGTCCTGACTTTC CASSLGQLQVSGANVLTF - TRBJ2-6 TRBV5-1 -
TGTGCCAGCCGATCGACAGGGAAGGGTGAAAAACTGTTTTTT CASRSTGKGEKLFF - TRBJ1-4 TRBV28 TRBD1
TGCAGTGCTTACGGCCCTGAAGGGGAGCAGTACTTC CSAYGPEGEQYF - TRBJ2-7 TRBV20-1 -
TGTGCCAGCAGCCAGGGGGCATACAATGAGCAGTTCTTC CASSQGAYNEQFF many TRBJ2-1 TRBV12-3/TRBV12-4 TRBD1
TGTGCCATCAGTGGTAAGGGAGATATCAACAATGAGCAGTTCTTC CAISGKGDINNEQFF few TRBJ2-1 TRBV10-3 -
TGTGCCAGCAGCCAGGATACTAGTTCGGCCGGGGAGCTGTTTTTT CASSQDTSSAGELFF - TRBJ2-2 TRBV3-1 -